One and the same sample provided the 24 T cell receptor beta chains below, sequenced in a study of post-analysis software for immune sequencing data. Findings of the study overall: Controls showed lower frequencies than patients for roughly 5 TRBV segments, and TRBV5-6, TRBV5-1 and TRBV20-1 were among these.

Prepared TCR beta cDNA libraries contained unique molecular identifiers. TCRdb re-derived calls from the PCR reads in MiXCR, one entry per CDR3 protein. The table lists 650,000 to 900,000 distinct CDR3 sequences, 46% of them singletons. Their specific antigens are unknown. The sequencing sample was made of blood. The source of these receptors is a girl under 18 with multiple sclerosis.

This clonotype came up a few times. As DNA, the CDR3 is TGTGCCAGCAGTTCCGCCGACGAGGGCGGAGAGACCCAGTACTTC. Translated: CASSSADEGGETQYF. V and J are TRBV6-5 and TRBJ2-5, with a tentative D call TRBD2 (5 bases). V was clipped by 4 bases and J by 4 bases, with 16 bases between them. Germline lookup yields CDR1 MNHEY and CDR2 SVGAGI. The CDR3 sequence is 15 residues long.

The rearrangement links TRBV20-1 to TRBJ2-7; 9 nucleotides line up with TRBD2. CDR3 length: 13 amino acids. Unmatched junction bases numbered 6, after V lost 7 bases and J lost 2 bases. Germline V lookup: CDR1 DFQATT, CDR2 SNEGSKA (reference sequence). The CDR3 nucleotides are TGCAGTGTACCGGCTAGCGGGGCCTACGAGCAGTACTTC. Its translation is CSVPASGAYEQYF.

The chain links TRBV20-1 to TRBJ1-2, with D tentatively TRBD1 (5 bases). CDR1 and CDR2 from the germline V gene are DFQATT and SNEGSKA (reference sequence). The CDR3 consists of 15 residues. Trimming took off 4 bases at V and 4 bases at J, with 19 bases between the two ends. The CDR3 DNA follows: TGCAGTGCTAACGGGGCTTCTCTTCCCGGCTATGGCTACACCTTC. It codes for CSANGASLPGYGYTF.

This clonotype was observed a handful of times. This rearrangement joins TRBV30 to TRBJ2-1; D might be TRBD2 (6 bases). From germline, CDR1 is GTSNPN and CDR2 SVGIG (reference sequence). The CDR3 runs 14 residues. V was cut by 2 bases and J by 6 bases, with 14 bases left in between. CDR3 loop: CAWSPGGNLNEQFF. Here the CDR3 DNA reads TGTGCCTGGAGTCCGGGCGGGAATCTCAATGAGCAGTTCTTC.

This clonotype has just a few counts. The genes are TRBV7-9 and TRBJ2-1; TRBD1 agrees at 7 bases. J was trimmed by 3 bases and V by 4 bases; bases with no gene match: 6. The CDR3 contains 15 residues. CDR1 SEHNR and CDR2 FQNEAQ come from the germline V gene (reference sequence). The CDR3: CASSYAGTVYNEQFF. For the CDR3, the DNA is TGTGCCAGCAGCTACGCCGGGACAGTCTACAATGAGCAGTTCTTC.

The chain employs TRBV19 and TRBJ2-4; either TRBD1 or TRBD2 may supply D (6 bases each). Trimming took off 7 bases at V and 1 base at J, with 14 bases between the two ends. CDR3 length equals 15 residues. CDR1 LNHDA and CDR2 SQIVND come from the germline V gene (reference sequence). The CDR3 region is CASTEGGFAKNIQYF. Here the CDR3 DNA reads TGTGCCAGTACGGAGGGGGGCTTCGCCAAAAACATTCAGTACTTC.

J is TRBJ2-3 and V is TRBV7-8; no clear D. Germline loops: CDR1 SGHVS, CDR2 FQNEAQ. V lost 0 bases, J lost 3 bases, and 10 bases lay in between. The CDR3 spans 15 residues. The CDR3: CASSLAGSPTDTQYF. CDR3 sequence (DNA): TGTGCCAGCAGCTTAGCAGGATCCCCTACAGATACGCAGTATTTT. Complete variable domain (other parts from reference TRBV7-8 and TRBJ2-3): GAGVSQSPRYKVAKRGQDVALRCDPISGHVSLFWYQQALGQGPEFLTYFQNEAQLDKSGLPSDRFFAERPEGSVSTLKIQRTQQEDSAVYLCASSLAGSPTDTQYFGPGTRLTVL.

The V and J genes are TRBV10-3 and TRBJ1-4, with D tentatively TRBD1 (6 bases). Germline CDR1 and CDR2: ENHRY and SYGVKD. CDR3 length: 16 amino acids. V was pared by 3 bases and J by 0 bases, with 11 bases between. CDR3 sequence: CAISEGGTATNEKLFF. CDR3 sequence (DNA): TGTGCCATCAGTGAAGGGGGGACGGCAACTAATGAAAAACTGTTTTTT.

The V and J genes are TRBV29-1 and TRBJ1-2; no reliable D call. Germline loops: CDR1 SQVTM, CDR2 ANQGSEA. V was shortened by 1 base and J by 7 bases, with 10 bases between the two germline ends. This CDR3 comprises 12 residues. This CDR3 is CSVEVGSSGYTF. CDR3 bases: TGCAGCGTTGAAGTCGGGTCCAGTGGCTACACCTTC.

Concerning this clonotype: As the CDR3 is not closed by the conserved phenylalanine or tryptophan, this likely results from a read error. The chain couples TRBV11-2 to TRBJ1-1; D is unresolved. Germline V gene sequence: CDR1 SGHAT, CDR2 FQNNGV. This CDR3 has 13 amino acids. Between the trimmed V and J ends, which lost 3 bases and 1 base, there was a span of 6 bases. The CDR3 here is CASSFRPNTEAFC. The DNA of the CDR3 is TGTGCCAGCAGCTTTCGACCGAACACTGAAGCTTTCTGT.

This clonotype was picked up a small number of times. V gene TRBV27 combines with J gene TRBJ2-1, with 7 bases fitting TRBD2. Germline assignment: CDR1 MNHEY and CDR2 SMNVEV (reference sequence). V gave up 2 bases and J gave up 3 bases; unmatched junction bases: 4. The CDR3 has 15 residues. The DNA of the CDR3 is TGTGCCAGCAGTTTACTAGCGGCCTACTACAATGAGCAGTTCTTC. It encodes CASSLLAAYYNEQFF.

This clonotype was picked up a small number of times. The chain is built from TRBV20-1 and TRBJ2-7; no clear D gene. V lost 5 bases, J lost 0 bases, and 17 bases lay in between. Germline values: CDR1 DFQATT, CDR2 SNEGSKA (reference sequence). The length of the CDR3 is 15 residues. CDR3 nucleotides: TGCAGTGCTGACCCCGTGGCAGTCGCCTCCTACGAGCAGTACTTC. It specifies CSADPVAVASYEQYF.

The rearrangement joins TRBV6-6 to TRBJ1-2; no clear D. Germline V CDR1 and CDR2: MNHNY, SVGAGI (reference sequence). V was trimmed by 4 bases and J by 7 bases, leaving 16 bases between them. The CDR3 loop spans 14 amino acids. The CDR3 sequence is CASSSAGGLGGYTF. The CDR3 region has the DNA TGTGCCAGCAGTTCTGCGGGAGGGCTGGGTGGCTACACCTTC.

The chain employs TRBV7-3 and TRBJ2-1; weak D call: TRBD2 (6 bases). This CDR3 region has 14 residues. Trimming pared 5 bases from V and 6 bases from J, leaving 14 bases between. The germline V gene has CDR1 SGHTA and CDR2 FQGTGA. CDR3 region: CASSAFGTSNEQFF. CDR3 DNA: TGTGCCAGCAGCGCCTTCGGGACTTCCAATGAGCAGTTCTTC.

J is TRBJ2-4 and V is TRBV9, with D unresolved. The ends were cut back, 0 bases at V and 0 bases at J, with 7 bases in the middle. This CDR3 contains 15 residues. Germline V gene sequence: CDR1 SGDLS, CDR2 YYNGEE. The CDR3, as DNA: TGTGCCAGCAGCGTAGGATCCTTAGCCAAAAACATTCAGTACTTC. This sequence encodes CASSVGSLAKNIQYF.

The chain carries TRBV2 and TRBJ2-1; 8 bases are shared with TRBD2. The CDR3 length is 15 residues. The trim removed 7 bases at V and 3 bases at J, leaving 8 bases unmatched. The germline V gene has CDR1 SNHLY and CDR2 FYNNEI. As DNA, the CDR3 is TGTGCCAGCATCCTTAGCGGGACCCACTACAATGAGCAGTTCTTC. It translates to CASILSGTHYNEQFF.

This chain connects TRBV29-1 to TRBJ2-4; TRBD1 or TRBD2 may be the D gene (5 bases each). V lost 1 base, J lost 4 bases, and 5 bases lay in between. This CDR3 contains 12 residues. In germline, CDR1 is SQVTM, CDR2 ANQGSEA. The DNA for the CDR3 is TGCAGCGTTGAAGGGGGGAAAAACATTCAGTACTTC. It encodes CSVEGGKNIQYF.

The chain employs TRBV27 and TRBJ2-7, with D possibly being TRBD2 (5 bases). The CDR3 loop spans 14 amino acids. Trimming stripped 5 bases from V and 3 bases from J, with 14 bases between. Germline V lookup: CDR1 MNHEY, CDR2 SMNVEV (reference sequence). The CDR3 region is CASSPTTTHYEQYF. CDR3 DNA: TGTGCCAGCAGTCCGACGACTACCCACTACGAGCAGTACTTC.

The rearrangement uses TRBV18 and TRBJ2-5; D is ambiguous. V was cut by 2 bases and J by 2 bases, with 12 bases left in between. CDR1 is KGHSH and CDR2 is LQKENI in the germline V gene. The length of the CDR3 is 15 residues. The CDR3 coding sequence is TGTGCCAGCTCACCAGGGCCCGTCCAACAAGAGACCCAGTACTTC. As protein: CASSPGPVQQETQYF.

The table lists this clonotype with a few counts. The chain recombines TRBV6-6 with TRBJ2-5; tentatively, D is TRBD2 (5 bases). CDR3 length equals 11 residues. CDR1 MNHNY and CDR2 SVGAGI come from the germline V gene (reference sequence). V shed 10 bases and J shed 1 base, with 7 bases lying between them. This CDR3 reads CAMGAQETQYF. The DNA of the CDR3 is TGTGCCATGGGAGCCCAAGAGACCCAGTACTTC.

This clonotype occurred a few times. J is TRBJ1-2 and V is TRBV20-1; 11 positions agree with TRBD1. This CDR3 has 15 amino acids. Trimming took 1 base from V and 6 from J; bases not matched to a gene: 7. Germline V CDR1 and CDR2: DFQATT, SNEGSKA (reference sequence). In DNA form, the CDR3 reads TGCAGTGCTAGAGTTGTGGGACAGGGGGTAGATGGCTACACCTTC. Amino acid sequence: CSARVVGQGVDGYTF.

This rearrangement joins TRBV6-1 to TRBJ2-3; possible D gene TRBD2, 6 bases. Germline V lookup: CDR1 MNHNS, CDR2 SASEGT. This CDR3 has 15 amino acids. The V end was cut by 7 bases, the J end by 1 base, with 15 bases between. The CDR3 DNA reads as TGTGCCAGCACAAGGGCCCCGGGGGGCACAGATACGCAGTATTTT. This sequence encodes CASTRAPGGTDTQYF.

The chain recombines TRBV29-1 with TRBJ1-2; no definite D call. There are 13 residues in the CDR3. The germline gives CDR1 SQVTM, CDR2 ANQGSEA. Trimming stripped 3 bases from V and 4 bases from J, with 12 bases between. CDR3 bases: TGCAGCGTTGATCCGGGGATTAGCTATGGCTACACCTTC. Translation: CSVDPGISYGYTF.

The chain couples TRBV7-9 to TRBJ1-4, with TRBD1 matching over 9 bases. The CDR3 totals 14 residues. The V segment lost 3 bases and the J segment 11 bases; nucleotides outside the gene matches: 7. Germline loops: CDR1 SEHNR, CDR2 FQNEAQ (reference sequence). The chain's CDR3 is CASSFEGQGTKLFF. Here the CDR3 DNA reads TGTGCCAGCAGCTTCGAGGGACAGGGCACGAAACTGTTTTTT.